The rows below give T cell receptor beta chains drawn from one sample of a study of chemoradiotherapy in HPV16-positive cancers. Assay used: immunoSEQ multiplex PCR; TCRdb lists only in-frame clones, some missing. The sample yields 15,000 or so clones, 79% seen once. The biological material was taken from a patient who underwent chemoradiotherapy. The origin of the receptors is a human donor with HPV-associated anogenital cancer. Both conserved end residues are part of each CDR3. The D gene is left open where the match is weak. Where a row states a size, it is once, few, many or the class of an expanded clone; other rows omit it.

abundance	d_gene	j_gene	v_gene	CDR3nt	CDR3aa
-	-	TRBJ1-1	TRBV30	TGTGCCTGGAGTGTCGAGCTCGAAGCTTTCTTT	CAWSVELEAFF
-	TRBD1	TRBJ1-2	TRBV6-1	TGTGCCAGCAGCCTCGGACAGGGGAACTATGGCTACACCTTC	CASSLGQGNYGYTF
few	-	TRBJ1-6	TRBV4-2	TGTGCCAGCAGCCAAGTACAGGGTAATTCACCCCTCCACTTT	CASSQVQGNSPLHF
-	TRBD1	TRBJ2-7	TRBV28	TGTGCCAGCGGACCGGGACAGTCCTACGAGCAGTACTTC	CASGPGQSYEQYF
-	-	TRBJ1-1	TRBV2	TGTGCCAGCAGCGACCTGACAGATAACACTGAAGCTTTCTTT	CASSDLTDNTEAFF
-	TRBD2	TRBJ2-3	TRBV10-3	TGTGCCACCGGCGCTAGCGGGGGCACAGATACGCAGTATTTT	CATGASGGTDTQYF
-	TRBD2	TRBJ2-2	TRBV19	TGTGCCAGTACCCGCCGGGAGGGGGCCGGGGAGCTGTTTTTT	CASTRREGAGELFF
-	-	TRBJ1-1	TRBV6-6	TGTGCCAGCAGTCCGGGACACGACGGCACTGAAGCTTTCTTT	CASSPGHDGTEAFF
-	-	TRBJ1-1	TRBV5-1	TGCGCCAGCAGCTGGACGGGTATGAACACTGAAGCTTTCTTT	CASSWTGMNTEAFF
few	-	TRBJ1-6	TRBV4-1	TGCGCCAGCAGCCAGGTCCAGTCCGATAATTCACCCCTCCACTTT	CASSQVQSDNSPLHF
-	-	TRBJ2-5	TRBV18	TGTGCCAGCTCACCGTCGAGGGTCCAAGAGACCCAGTACTTC	CASSPSRVQETQYF
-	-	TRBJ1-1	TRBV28	TGTGCCAGCAGTTTATTTATGAACACTGAAGCTTTCTTT	CASSLFMNTEAFF
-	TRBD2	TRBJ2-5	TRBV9	TGTGCCAGCAGCGTAGAAGGCAGGGAGGGAGAGACCCAGTACTTC	CASSVEGREGETQYF
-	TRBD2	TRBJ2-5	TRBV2	TGTGCCAGCAGTGGTCAGGGCGGGGGGGCGGAAGAGACCCAGTACTTC	CASSGQGGGAEETQYF
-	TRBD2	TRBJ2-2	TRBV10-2	TGCGCCAGCAGTGTCCTAGCGGGGGGAAGGGGGGAGCTGTTTTTT	CASSVLAGGRGELFF
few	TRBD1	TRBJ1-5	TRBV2	TGTGCCAGCAGTGCGACAGGGAATAGGGGCAATCAGCCCCAGCATTTT	CASSATGNRGNQPQHF
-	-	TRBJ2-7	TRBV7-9	TGTGCCAGCAGTGGGGGGACGGGACGCATCTCCTACGAGCAGTACTTC	CASSGGTGRISYEQYF
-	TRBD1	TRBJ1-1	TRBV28	TGTGCCAGCAGTTGGGACAGGGGGTTAACTGAAGCTTTCTTT	CASSWDRGLTEAFF
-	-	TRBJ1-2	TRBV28	TGTGCCAGCAGTTTGGGGCTTTTCCGGGGCTACACCTTC	CASSLGLFRGYTF
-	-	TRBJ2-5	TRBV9	TGTGCCAGCAGCGTAGAAGGGCGGAAAGAGACCCAGTACTTC	CASSVEGRKETQYF
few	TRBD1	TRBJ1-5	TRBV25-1	TGTGCCAGCAGTGGGACAGGGGGCACTCAGCCCCAGCATTTT	CASSGTGGTQPQHF
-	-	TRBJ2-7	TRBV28	TGTGCCAGCAGTTGGGGAAAAATAAATTTCTACGAGCAGTACTTC	CASSWGKINFYEQYF
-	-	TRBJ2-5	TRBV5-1	TGCGCCAGCAGCTTGAAACCAGGAGAGACCCAGTACTTC	CASSLKPGETQYF
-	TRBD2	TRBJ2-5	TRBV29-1	TGCAGCGTGCGGGAGACACAAGAGACCCAGTACTTC	CSVRETQETQYF
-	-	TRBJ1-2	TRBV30	TGTGCCTGGAGTGTACTTCCACGTTATGGCTACACCTTC	CAWSVLPRYGYTF
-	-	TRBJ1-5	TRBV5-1	TGCGCCAGCAGCCCTCAACCGACAGTAAATAGCAATCAGCCCCAGCATTTT	CASSPQPTVNSNQPQHF
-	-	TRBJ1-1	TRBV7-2	TGTGCCAGCAGTTCTCAAGGCTTTAACACTGAAGCTTTCTTT	CASSSQGFNTEAFF
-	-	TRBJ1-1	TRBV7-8	TGTGCCAGCAGGAGATCGGAGAACACTGAAGCTTTCTTT	CASRRSENTEAFF
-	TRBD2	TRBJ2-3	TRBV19	TGTGCCAGTAGTGAACTAGCGGGGGGGCGTCATACGCAGTATTTT	CASSELAGGRHTQYF
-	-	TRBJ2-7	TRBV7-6	TGTGCCAGCAGCTCCTCGGTCGACTTCAGCTCCTACGAGCAGTACTTC	CASSSSVDFSSYEQYF
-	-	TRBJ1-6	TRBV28	TGTGCCAGCAGTCCTTACAGGGCGAATTCACCCCTCCACTTT	CASSPYRANSPLHF
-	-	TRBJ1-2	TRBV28	TGTGCCAGCAGCCTCCGGGACGGAAGCTATGGCTACACCTTC	CASSLRDGSYGYTF
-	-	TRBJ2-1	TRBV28	TGTGCCAGCAGTTTAAGGGGAAATGAGCAGTTCTTC	CASSLRGNEQFF
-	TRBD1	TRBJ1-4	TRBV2	TGTGCCAGCAAAGGACAGGGAGTATGGGAAAAACTGTTTTTT	CASKGQGVWEKLFF
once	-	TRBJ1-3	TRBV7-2	TGTGCCAGCAGCTTATTTGCAGGGTGGGAAAACACCATATATTTT	CASSLFAGWENTIYF
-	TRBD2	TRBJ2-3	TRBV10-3	TGTGCCATCAGTGACATTTTGGTGGCTAGCGGGGGGGAACAGTATTTT	CAISDILVASGGEQYF
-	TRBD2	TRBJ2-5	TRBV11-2	TGTGCCAGCAGCTTATGGGGCGGGGGTCGGGAGACCCAGTACTTC	CASSLWGGGRETQYF
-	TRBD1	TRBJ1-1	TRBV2	TGTGCCAGCAGTCGGGACAGGGGAGTTGAAGCTTTCTTT	CASSRDRGVEAFF
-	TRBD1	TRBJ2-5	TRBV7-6	TGTGCCAGCAGTCCCGGGACAGAGCAAGAGACCCAGTACTTC	CASSPGTEQETQYF
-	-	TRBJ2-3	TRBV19	TGTGCCAGTAGACTCTACCTGGATACGCAGTATTTT	CASRLYLDTQYF
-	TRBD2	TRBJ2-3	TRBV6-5	TGTGCCAGTGGGGCGGGGGAGTTCACAGATACGCAGTATTTT	CASGAGEFTDTQYF
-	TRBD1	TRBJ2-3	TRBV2	TGTGCCAGCAGTCCCGGGACAGCTAGCACAGATACGCAGTATTTT	CASSPGTASTDTQYF
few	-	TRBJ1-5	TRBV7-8	TGTGCCAGCACTTTAGTGGCCCGCAATTTCAATCAGCCCCAGCATTTT	CASTLVARNFNQPQHF
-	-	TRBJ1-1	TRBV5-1	TGCGCCAGCTCCTCCGACCTGCAGAGGACTGAAGCTTTCTTT	CASSSDLQRTEAFF
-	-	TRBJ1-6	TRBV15	TGTGCCACCAGCAACAGGGTTGGTAATTCACCCCTCCACTTT	CATSNRVGNSPLHF
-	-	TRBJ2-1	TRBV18	TGTGCCAGCTCACCCCAGGTAAACTCCTACAATGAGCAGTTCTTC	CASSPQVNSYNEQFF
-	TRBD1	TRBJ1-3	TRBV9	TGTGCCAGCAGCGTAGGTTCAGGGGGCGAAAACACCATATATTTT	CASSVGSGGENTIYF
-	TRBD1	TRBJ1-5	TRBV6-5	TGTGCCAGCAGCCCGACAGGGATAATGGGTCAGCCCCAGCATTTT	CASSPTGIMGQPQHF
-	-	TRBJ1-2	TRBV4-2	TGTGCCAGCAGCCAGACCGCGACGGGCAGCTACACCTTC	CASSQTATGSYTF
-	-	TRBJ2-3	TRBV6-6	TGTGCCAGCAGTTACAGTGAGGGTAGCACAGATACGCAGTATTTT	CASSYSEGSTDTQYF
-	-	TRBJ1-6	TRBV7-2	TGTGCCAGCAGCCTATCCTTTCCCGGGAGGGGTTCACCCCTCCACTTT	CASSLSFPGRGSPLHF
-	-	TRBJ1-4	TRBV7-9	TGTGCCAGCAGCTTCAGGGGTTCAACTAATGAAAAACTGTTTTTT	CASSFRGSTNEKLFF
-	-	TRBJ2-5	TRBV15	TGTGCCACCAGCAGAGGTGTTGAAGAGACCCAGTACTTC	CATSRGVEETQYF
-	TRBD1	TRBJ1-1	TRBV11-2	TGTGCCAGCAGCTTTGTCCCGGGACAGGGTGGGTACACTGAAGCTTTCTTT	CASSFVPGQGGYTEAFF
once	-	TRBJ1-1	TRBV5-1	TGCGCCAGCAGGATTGGTGCGGTGAACACTGAAGCTTTCTTT	CASRIGAVNTEAFF
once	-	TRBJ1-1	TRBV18	TGTGCCAGCTCACCACCAGGGGCGACGGGGGGAGCTTTCTTT	CASSPPGATGGAFF
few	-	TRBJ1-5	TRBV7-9	TGTGCCAGCAGCCCTACGACCTCGGGGGACCAGCCCCAGCATTTT	CASSPTTSGDQPQHF